This T cell receptor (beta chain) was documented in a study of shared clonotypes between healthy human individuals. Study observations and caveats: Naive subsets generally exceeded memory subsets in estimated richness. Only blood underwent sampling, and tissue repertoires likely differ.

Per the germline V gene, CDR1 is MNHEY and CDR2 is SVGAGI. V trimming: 2 bases; J trimming: 1 base; junction bases outside the gene matches: 0. This CDR3 contains 14 residues. Libraries were prepared by immunoSEQ multiplex PCR; TCRdb keeps only in-frame clonotypes and omits some of them. In the table there are about 2 million clones, about 95% of which are singletons. Positively selected for CCR7, the CD45RO-negative cells used as naive CD8 cells excluded terminally differentiated effector memory CD45RA+ cells. A remark on this clone: Its antigen is unknown. In the same sample, other DNA sequences code for this CDR3.

This TCR came from a young man in good health. The sequenced material came from naive CD8+ T cells sorted from blood. V and J are TRBV6-5 and TRBJ2-3, with 7 bases identical to TRBD1. CDR3 nucleotides: TGTGCCAGCAGTTACGGGACAGGCACAGATACGCAGTATTTT. This encodes CASSYGTGTDTQYF.